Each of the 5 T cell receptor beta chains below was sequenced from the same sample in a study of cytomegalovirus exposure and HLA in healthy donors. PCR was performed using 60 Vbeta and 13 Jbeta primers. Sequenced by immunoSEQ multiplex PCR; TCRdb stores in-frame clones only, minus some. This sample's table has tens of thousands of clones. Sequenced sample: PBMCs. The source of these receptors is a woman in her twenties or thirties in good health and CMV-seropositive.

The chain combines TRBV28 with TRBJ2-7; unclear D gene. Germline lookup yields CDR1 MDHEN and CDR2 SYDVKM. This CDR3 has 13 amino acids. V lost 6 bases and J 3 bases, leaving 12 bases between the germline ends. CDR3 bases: TGTGCCAGCAGCCTCCCGGGTGGCTACGAGCAGTACTTC. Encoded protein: CASSLPGGYEQYF.

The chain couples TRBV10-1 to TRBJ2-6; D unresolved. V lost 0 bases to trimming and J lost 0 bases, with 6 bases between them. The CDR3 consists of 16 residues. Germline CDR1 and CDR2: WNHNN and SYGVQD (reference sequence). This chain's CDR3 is CASSESQISGANVLTF. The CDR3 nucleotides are TGCGCCAGCAGTGAGTCTCAAATCTCTGGGGCCAACGTCCTGACTTTC.

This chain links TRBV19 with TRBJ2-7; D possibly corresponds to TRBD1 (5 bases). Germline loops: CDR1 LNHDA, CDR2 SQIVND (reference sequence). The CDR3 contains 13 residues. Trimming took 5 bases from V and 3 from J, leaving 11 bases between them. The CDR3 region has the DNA TGTGCCAGTAGTTCTACCCAGGGCTACGAGCAGTACTTC. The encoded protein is CASSSTQGYEQYF.

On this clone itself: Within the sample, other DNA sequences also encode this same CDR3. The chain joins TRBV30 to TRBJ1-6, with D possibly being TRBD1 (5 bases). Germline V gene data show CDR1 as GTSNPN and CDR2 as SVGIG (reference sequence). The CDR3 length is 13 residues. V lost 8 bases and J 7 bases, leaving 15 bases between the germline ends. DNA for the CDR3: TGTGCCCTCAACCGGGGGTTGAATTCACCCCTCCACTTT. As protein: CALNRGLNSPLHF. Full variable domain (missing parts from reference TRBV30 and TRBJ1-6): SQTIHQWPATLVQPVGSPLSLECTVEGTSNPNLYWYRQAAGRGLQLLFYSVGIGQISSEVPQNLSASRPQDRQFILSSKKLLLSDSGFYLCALNRGLNSPLHFGNGTRLTVT.

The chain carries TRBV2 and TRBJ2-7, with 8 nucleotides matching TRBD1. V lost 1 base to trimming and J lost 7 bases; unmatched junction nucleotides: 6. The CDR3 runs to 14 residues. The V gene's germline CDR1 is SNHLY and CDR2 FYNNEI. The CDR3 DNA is TGTGCCAGCAGTGAAGGGACAGGGAGGAATGAGCAGTACTTC. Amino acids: CASSEGTGRNEQYF.